Below, 3 T cell receptor beta chains from the same sample are listed, as sequenced in a study of post-analysis software for immune sequencing data. Unique molecular identifiers featured in each of the TCR beta cDNA libraries. TCRdb called the PCR reads again in MiXCR, with one record for every CDR3 protein. Of about 560,000 distinct CDR3 sequences in the sample, around 40% were seen once. Whole-study findings and limits: TRBV5-6, TRBV5-1 and TRBV20-1 belonged to a set of a handful of TRBV segments that were more frequent in patients than controls.

These TCRs' antigens remain unknown. Material: blood. The receptor set was obtained from a girl aged 5-17 years with multiple sclerosis.

The J gene is TRBJ2-3, the V gene TRBV5-1; D possibly corresponds to TRBD1 (7 bases). The V end lost 3 bases, the J end lost 4 bases, and 15 bases lay between the germline ends. CDR3 length: 15 amino acids. Germline CDR1 reads SGHRS; CDR2 reads YFSETQ. CDR3 nucleotides: TGCGCCAGCAGCTCGACAGGGAGGACGGCAGATACGCAGTATTTT. It specifies CASSSTGRTADTQYF.

This clonotype has only one observation. The chain joins TRBV7-2 to TRBJ1-1, with 7 nucleotides matching TRBD1. V trimming: 6 bases; J trimming: 0 bases; junction bases outside the gene matches: 10. Germline loops: CDR1 SGHTA, CDR2 FQGNSA. This CDR3 has 16 residues. This CDR3 reads CASRSGGFSMNTEAFF. The DNA of the CDR3 is TGTGCCAGCAGGTCAGGGGGATTCAGTATGAACACTGAAGCTTTCTTT.

A few counts support this clonotype. The chain employs TRBV6-5 and TRBJ2-6; no definite D call. The V and J ends lost 2 bases and 0 bases respectively, with 5 bases between them. Germline V gives CDR1 MNHEY, CDR2 SVGAGI. This CDR3 spans 15 amino acids. CDR3 bases: TGTGCCAGCAGTTACATGTCCTCTGGGGCCAACGTCCTGACTTTC. This gives the protein CASSYMSSGANVLTF.